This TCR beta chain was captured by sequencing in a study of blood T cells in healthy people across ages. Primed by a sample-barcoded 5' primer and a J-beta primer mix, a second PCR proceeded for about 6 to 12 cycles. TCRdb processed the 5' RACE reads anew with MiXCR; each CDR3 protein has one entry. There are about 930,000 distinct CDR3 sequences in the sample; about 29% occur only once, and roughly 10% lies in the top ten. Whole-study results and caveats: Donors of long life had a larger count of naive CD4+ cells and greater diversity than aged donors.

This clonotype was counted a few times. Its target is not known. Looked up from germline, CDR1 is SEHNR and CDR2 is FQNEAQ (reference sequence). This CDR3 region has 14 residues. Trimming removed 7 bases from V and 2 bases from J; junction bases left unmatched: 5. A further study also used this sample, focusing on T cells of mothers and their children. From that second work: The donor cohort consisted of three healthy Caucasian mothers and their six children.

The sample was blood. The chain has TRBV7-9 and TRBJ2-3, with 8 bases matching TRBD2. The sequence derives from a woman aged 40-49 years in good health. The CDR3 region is CASILGGVTDTQYF. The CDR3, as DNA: TGTGCCAGCATTCTCGGGGGGGTCACAGATACGCAGTATTTT.